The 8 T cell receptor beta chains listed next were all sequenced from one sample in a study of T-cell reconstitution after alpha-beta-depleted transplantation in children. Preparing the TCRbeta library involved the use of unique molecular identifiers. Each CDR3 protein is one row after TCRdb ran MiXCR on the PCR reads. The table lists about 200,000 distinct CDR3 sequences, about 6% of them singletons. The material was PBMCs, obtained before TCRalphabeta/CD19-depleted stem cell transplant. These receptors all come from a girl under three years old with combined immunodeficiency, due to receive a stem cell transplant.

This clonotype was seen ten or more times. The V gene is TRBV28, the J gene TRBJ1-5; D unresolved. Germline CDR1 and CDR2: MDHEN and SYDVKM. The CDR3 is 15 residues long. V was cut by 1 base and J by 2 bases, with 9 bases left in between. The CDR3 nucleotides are TGTGCCAGCAGTTTATTCCGACAAGGCAATCAGCCCCAGCATTTT. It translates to CASSLFRQGNQPQHF.

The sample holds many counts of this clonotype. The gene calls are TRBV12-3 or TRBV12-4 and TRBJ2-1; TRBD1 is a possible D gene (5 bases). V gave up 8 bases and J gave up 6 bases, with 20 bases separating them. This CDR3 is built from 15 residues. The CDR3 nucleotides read TGTGCCAGCCTCATGGGGCCGGGCTGGACCAATGAGCAGTTCTTC. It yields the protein CASLMGPGWTNEQFF.

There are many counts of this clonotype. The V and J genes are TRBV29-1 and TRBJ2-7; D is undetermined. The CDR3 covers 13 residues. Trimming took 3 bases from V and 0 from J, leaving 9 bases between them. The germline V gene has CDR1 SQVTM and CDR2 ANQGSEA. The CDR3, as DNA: TGCAGCGTTGATGTGGGCAGCTCCTACGAGCAGTACTTC. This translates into CSVDVGSSYEQYF.

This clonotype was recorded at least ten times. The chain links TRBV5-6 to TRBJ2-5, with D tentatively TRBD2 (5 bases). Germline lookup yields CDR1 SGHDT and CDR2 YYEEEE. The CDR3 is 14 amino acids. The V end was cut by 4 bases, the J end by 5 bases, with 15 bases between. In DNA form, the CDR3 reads TGTGCCAGCAGCATAAGCGGAGGCGGGGAGACCCAGTACTTC. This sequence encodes CASSISGGGETQYF. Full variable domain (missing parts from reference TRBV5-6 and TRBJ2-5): DAGVTQSPTHLIKTRGQQVTLRCSPKSGHDTVSWYQQALGQGPQFIFQYYEEEERQRGNFPDRFSGHQFPNYSSELNVNALLLGDSALYLCASSISGGGETQYFGPGTRLLVL.

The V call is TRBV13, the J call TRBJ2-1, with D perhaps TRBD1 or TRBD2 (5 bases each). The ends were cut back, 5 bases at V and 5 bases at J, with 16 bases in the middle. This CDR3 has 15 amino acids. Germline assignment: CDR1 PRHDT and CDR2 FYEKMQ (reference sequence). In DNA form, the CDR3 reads TGTGCCAGCAGCGTGGGACGAAGCGCCCACAATGAGCAGTTCTTC. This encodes CASSVGRSAHNEQFF.

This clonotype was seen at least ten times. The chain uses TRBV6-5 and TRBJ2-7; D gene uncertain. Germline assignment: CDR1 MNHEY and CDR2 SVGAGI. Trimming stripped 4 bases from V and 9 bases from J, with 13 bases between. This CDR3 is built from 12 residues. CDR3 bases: TGTGCCAGCAGTTCGGGCATCCTTGGGCAGTACTTC. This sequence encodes CASSSGILGQYF.

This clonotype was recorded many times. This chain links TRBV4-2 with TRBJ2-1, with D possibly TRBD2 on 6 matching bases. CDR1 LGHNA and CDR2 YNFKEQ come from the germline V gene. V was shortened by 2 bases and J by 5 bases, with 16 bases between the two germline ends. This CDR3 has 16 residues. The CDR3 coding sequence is TGTGCCAGCAGCCAAAACCGGGAGTTCGACAACAATGAGCAGTTCTTC. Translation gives CASSQNREFDNNEQFF.

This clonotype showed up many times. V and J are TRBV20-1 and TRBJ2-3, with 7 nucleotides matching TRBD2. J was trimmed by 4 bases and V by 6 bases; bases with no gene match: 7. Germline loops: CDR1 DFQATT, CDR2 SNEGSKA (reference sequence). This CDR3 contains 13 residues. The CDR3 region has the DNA TGCAGTGCGATGGTGGGGGGGGCAGATACGCAGTATTTT. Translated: CSAMVGGADTQYF.